This TCR beta chain is from a study of cytomegalovirus exposure and HLA in healthy donors. In the PCR, 60 Vbeta and 13 Jbeta primers were used. This table comes from immunoSEQ multiplex PCR, and its TCRdb copy is limited to in-frame clones, with some not included. The sample lists more than 85,000 clones; around 79% were seen once. The trim removed 0 bases at V and 4 bases at J, leaving 5 bases unmatched. Germline V gene sequence: CDR1 LNHNV, CDR2 YYDKDF (reference sequence). This CDR3 spans 17 amino acids. V and J are TRBV15 and TRBJ2-3; 12 bases agree with TRBD2. Material for sequencing was PBMCs. The source is a male donor in good health and CMV-seropositive. The DNA for the CDR3 is TGTGCCACCAGCAGAGATATCGCTAGCGGGGGGGCAGATACGCAGTATTTT. Amino acid sequence: CATSRDIASGGADTQYF.